This TCR beta chain was sequenced for a study of T cell changes during pregnancy in multiple sclerosis. V gave up 4 bases and J gave up 5 bases, with 14 bases separating them. The CDR3 contains 14 residues. Germline CDR1 is SGHVS and CDR2 is FQNEAQ. The method was immunoSEQ multiplex PCR; TCRdb's version includes in-frame clones alone and lacks a portion of them. The sample includes about 50,000 clones, 91% of them seen just once. Sequences were derived from CD8+ T cells from peripheral blood mononuclear cells, sampled after pregnancy. The clonotype comes from a female donor with multiple sclerosis, enrolled in a pregnancy study. The chain carries TRBV7-8 and TRBJ2-5; D uncertain. CDR3 bases: TGTGCCAGCAGCTACGTGTCTCCCAGGGAGACCCAGTACTTC. It translates to CASSYVSPRETQYF.